The next 2 T cell receptor beta chains were all read from a single sample in a study of vaccination effects on CD4 cells after COVID-19. No antigen is known for these receptors. Antigen-specific CD4+ T cells were first expanded with viral peptide pools by the ViraFEST assay and only then sequenced. The authors isolated CD4+ T cells after 9 to 10 days of culture. The person acquired a PCR-confirmed SARS-CoV-2 infection between March and December 2020. The assay was immunoSEQ multiplex PCR, and TCRdb's table has in-frame clones only and misses some. The sample lists some 56,000 clones; 76% were seen once. Sequenced here: CD4+ T cells from PBMCs cultured with HIV peptides, sampled before COVID-19 vaccination. Subset reported: HIV-1 Nef peptide pool negative control/reference culture. Source of these receptors: a human donor who had a prior SARS-CoV-2 infection.

Here the CDR3 DNA reads TGTGCCAGCAGCCCTCTCTCTAGCGGCCCCCAAGAGACCCAGTACTTC. It yields the protein CASSPLSSGPQETQYF. The V gene is TRBV7-2, the J gene TRBJ2-5; TRBD2 agrees at 7 bases. V was pared by 5 bases and J by 1 base, with 10 bases of the junction left unmatched. This CDR3 contains 16 residues. Looked up from germline, CDR1 is SGHTA and CDR2 is FQGNSA.

The table lists this clone with a few counts. This chain connects TRBV18 to TRBJ2-5, with D uncertain. This CDR3 region has 14 residues. Looked up from germline, CDR1 is KGHSH and CDR2 is LQKENI. V lost 1 base, J lost 5 bases, and 11 bases lay in between. CDR3: CASSPLSSMETQYF. CDR3 DNA sequence: TGTGCCAGCTCACCACTCTCGTCGATGGAGACCCAGTACTTC.